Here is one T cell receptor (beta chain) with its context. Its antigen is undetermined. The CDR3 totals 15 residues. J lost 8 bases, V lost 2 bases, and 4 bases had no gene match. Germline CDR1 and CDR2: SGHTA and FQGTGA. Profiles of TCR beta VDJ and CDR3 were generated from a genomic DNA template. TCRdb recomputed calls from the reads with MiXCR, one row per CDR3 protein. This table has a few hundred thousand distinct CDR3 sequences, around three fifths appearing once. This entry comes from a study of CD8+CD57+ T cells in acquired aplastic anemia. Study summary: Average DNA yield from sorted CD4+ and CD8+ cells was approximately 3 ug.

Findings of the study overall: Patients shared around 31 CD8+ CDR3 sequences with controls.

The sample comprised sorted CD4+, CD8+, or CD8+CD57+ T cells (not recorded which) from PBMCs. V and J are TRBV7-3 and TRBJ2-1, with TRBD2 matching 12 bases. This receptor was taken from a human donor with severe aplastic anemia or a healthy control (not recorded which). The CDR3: CASSLSTSGGHEQFF. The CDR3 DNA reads TGTGCCAGCAGCTTATCGACTAGCGGGGGACATGAGCAGTTCTTC.